This is a list of T cell receptor beta chains from one sample in a study of blood T cells in healthy people across ages. TCRdb re-called the 5' RACE reads with MiXCR, one entry per CDR3 protein. Here the sample spans 1.5 million to 2 million distinct CDR3 sequences, roughly 27% being singletons. Sequencing was carried out using blood. These receptor sequences come from a woman in her twenties or thirties in good health. CDR3s include the opening cysteine and the closing phenylalanine or tryptophan. Each record gives: CDR3 protein, CDR3 DNA, clone size, J gene, D gene, V gene. A D gene is named only where the DNA matches it firmly. Size values are once, few and many counts, or a class for expanded clones, and some rows have none.

CASNWDRGTIAKNIQYF | TGTGCCAGCAACTGGGACAGGGGGACGATAGCCAAAAACATTCAGTACTTC | - | TRBJ2-4 | TRBD1 | TRBV2
CASSYEDAGSYEQYF | TGTGCCAGCAGTTACGAGGACGCCGGGTCCTACGAGCAGTACTTC | - | TRBJ2-7 | - | TRBV6-2/TRBV6-3
CASSPQGGRVVGHEQYF | TGTGCCAGCAGCCCTCAAGGTGGGAGGGTTGTTGGTCACGAGCAGTACTTC | few | TRBJ2-7 | TRBD2 | TRBV7-9
CASSEGWISSSPYEQYF | TGTGCCAGCAGTGAAGGTTGGATCTCAAGTTCCCCCTACGAGCAGTACTTC | - | TRBJ2-7 | - | TRBV6-1
CSARLRTPNYEQYF | TGCAGTGCTAGACTCCGGACTCCTAACTACGAGCAGTACTTC | many | TRBJ2-7 | - | TRBV20-1
CASSIRLAQAPGDYEQYF | TGTGCCAGCAGCATAAGACTAGCGCAAGCGCCGGGGGACTACGAGCAGTACTTC | - | TRBJ2-7 | TRBD2 | TRBV7-2
CAWNRGGSGNPYF | TGTGCCTGGAACAGAGGGGGTAGCGGGAACCCGTACTTC | - | TRBJ2-4 | TRBD2 | TRBV30
CSVGPSADNEQYF | TGCAGTGTAGGTCCTAGCGCCGACAATGAGCAGTACTTC | few | TRBJ2-5 | - | TRBV20-1
CASSLSRASEQYF | TGTGCCAGCAGTTTAAGCCGGGCGAGCGAGCAGTACTTC | many | TRBJ2-7 | - | TRBV12-3/TRBV12-4
CASSYAGLAGGYEQFF | TGTGCCAGCAGTTACGCCGGACTAGCGGGGGGGTATGAGCAGTTCTTC | many | TRBJ2-1 | TRBD2 | TRBV6-2/TRBV6-3
CASNTLAGLYNEQFF | TGTGCCAGCAACACACTAGCGGGGCTCTACAATGAGCAGTTCTTC | - | TRBJ2-1 | TRBD2 | TRBV9
CASRSPGQGAGEQYF | TGTGCCAGCCGCAGCCCGGGACAGGGGGCGGGGGAGCAGTACTTC | few | TRBJ2-5 | TRBD1 | TRBV28
CASSSDYRETQYF | TGTGCCAGCAGTTCTGACTACCGAGAGACCCAGTACTTC | - | TRBJ2-5 | - | TRBV7-4
CASSFWGTAKETQYF | TGTGCCAGCAGTTTTTGGGGGACAGCTAAAGAGACCCAGTACTTC | many | TRBJ2-5 | TRBD1 | TRBV12-3/TRBV12-4
CASRSGLVETQYF | TGTGCCAGCAGATCGGGACTAGTCGAGACCCAGTACTTC | few | TRBJ2-5 | TRBD2 | TRBV5-6
CASSQGWQVPGEQYF | TGTGCCAGCAGCCAAGGATGGCAGGTCCCGGGAGAGCAGTACTTC | many | TRBJ2-7 | - | TRBV3-1
CASSSTGIGGSSGEQFF | TGTGCCAGCAGCTCAACAGGGATCGGCGGGAGTTCCGGTGAGCAGTTCTTC | many | TRBJ2-1 | - | TRBV7-2
CASSEFSGLNTGELFF | TGTGCCAGCAGTGAGTTCAGCGGTTTAAACACCGGGGAGCTGTTTTTT | - | TRBJ2-2 | - | TRBV2
CASSGPPEDSPLHF | TGTGCCAGCAGCGGGCCCCCGGAAGATTCACCCCTCCACTTT | few | TRBJ1-6 | - | TRBV9
CASSFRRLAGGHNEQFF | TGTGCCAGCAGTTTCCGACGACTAGCGGGGGGTCACAATGAGCAGTTCTTC | few | TRBJ2-1 | TRBD2 | TRBV27
CASALPSGQPGGYTF | TGTGCCAGCGCCTTACCGTCGGGACAGCCCGGTGGCTACACCTTC | - | TRBJ1-2 | TRBD1 | TRBV28
CASRGSGAGVYGYTF | TGTGCCAGCAGAGGGTCGGGGGCCGGGGTCTATGGCTACACCTTC | few | TRBJ1-2 | - | TRBV25-1
CAWMEPRQGRKETQYF | TGTGCCTGGATGGAACCTAGACAGGGAAGGAAAGAGACCCAGTACTTC | few | TRBJ2-5 | TRBD1 | TRBV30
CSARDLRGANYGYTF | TGCAGTGCTAGAGATCTACGAGGAGCGAACTATGGCTACACCTTC | - | TRBJ1-2 | - | TRBV20-1
CSASSRGGNPLYEQYF | TGCAGTGCTAGTAGCCGGGGGGGGAATCCCCTTTACGAGCAGTACTTC | - | TRBJ2-7 | TRBD2 | TRBV20-1
CATQGYPEDTEAFF | TGCGCCACCCAGGGGTACCCAGAGGACACTGAAGCTTTCTTT | - | TRBJ1-1 | - | TRBV5-1
CASSLSAVDYEQYF | TGCGCCAGCAGCCTCTCGGCCGTTGACTACGAGCAGTACTTC | many | TRBJ2-7 | - | TRBV5-1
CSASTGGGRWVNEQFF | TGCAGTGCTAGTACTGGCGGCGGGAGGTGGGTGAATGAGCAGTTCTTC | - | TRBJ2-1 | TRBD2 | TRBV20-1
CASSGRGDASYEQYF | TGTGCCAGCAGTGGTCGGGGTGATGCCTCCTACGAGCAGTACTTC | - | TRBJ2-7 | - | TRBV27
CASRGGQFTDTQYF | TGTGCCAGCAGGGGGGGACAGTTCACAGATACGCAGTATTTT | many | TRBJ2-3 | - | TRBV6-5
CASSGTVYSVYTF | TGCGCCAGCAGCGGGACGGTCTATAGTGTCTACACCTTC | - | TRBJ1-2 | - | TRBV10-1
CATSRGDRINYGYTF | TGTGCCACCAGCAGAGGGGACAGAATTAACTATGGCTACACCTTC | many | TRBJ1-2 | TRBD1 | TRBV15
CASSLGGLRYNEQFF | TGTGCCAGCAGCTTAGGCGGACTAAGGTACAATGAGCAGTTCTTC | many | TRBJ2-1 | - | TRBV28
CASSLPGLSPETQYF | TGTGCCAGCAGTCTACCGGGACTATCCCCGGAGACCCAGTACTTC | few | TRBJ2-5 | TRBD2 | TRBV27
CASSLPGQGRTEAFF | TGTGCCAGCAGCCTACCGGGACAGGGGCGAACTGAAGCTTTCTTT | - | TRBJ1-1 | TRBD1 | TRBV7-9
CASRLGFEMNTEAFF | TGTGCCAGCAGGTTGGGATTCGAAATGAACACTGAAGCTTTCTTT | once | TRBJ1-1 | - | TRBV27
CASRASYGYTF | TGTGCCAGCCGGGCCTCATATGGCTACACCTTC | - | TRBJ1-2 | - | TRBV6-5
CAISEITGDEQYF | TGTGCCATCAGTGAGATAACTGGCGACGAGCAGTACTTC | few | TRBJ2-7 | - | TRBV10-3
CASSPFEGFGYTF | TGCGCCAGCAGCCCCTTTGAAGGCTTTGGCTACACCTTC | few | TRBJ1-2 | - | TRBV4-1
CASRPGTAGHSTEAFF | TGTGCCAGCAGACCGGGGACAGCGGGACATAGCACTGAAGCTTTCTTT | - | TRBJ1-1 | TRBD1 | TRBV7-2
CASSRSGTGVNEQFF | TGTGCCAGCTCTCGTTCCGGGACAGGTGTCAATGAGCAGTTCTTC | - | TRBJ2-1 | TRBD1 | TRBV18
CASRQLVETRTGGYEQYF | TGTGCCAGCAGACAACTAGTGGAGACAAGGACCGGGGGGTACGAGCAGTACTTC | - | TRBJ2-7 | TRBD2 | TRBV7-9
CASSLSGTGEDYTF | TGTGCCAGCAGCTTAAGCGGGACAGGAGAGGACTACACCTTC | - | TRBJ1-2 | TRBD1 | TRBV7-9
CFVPGRGTNTQYF | TGCTTCGTCCCCGGGCGGGGCACAAATACGCAGTATTTT | - | TRBJ2-3 | - | TRBV20-1